This passage covers 14 T cell receptor beta chains from one sample sequenced in a study of blood T cell repertoires in COVID-19. TCRdb's copy holds only in-frame clones and misses some; the assay was immunoSEQ multiplex PCR. The sample has about 280,000 clones, just under 90% seen once; the top ten hold 1.9%. The specimen sequenced was PBMCs or T cells enriched from blood (not recorded which). The receptors shown here come from a woman aged 55-69 years who had recovered from COVID-19.

The J gene is TRBJ1-4, the V gene TRBV5-6; D may be TRBD1 (5 bases). Germline CDR1 is SGHDT and CDR2 is YYEEEE. CDR3 size: 14 residues. The V end was cut by 1 base, the J end by 8 bases, with 12 bases between. CDR3 protein: CASSLRGQEEKLFF. The CDR3 nucleotides read TGTGCCAGCAGCTTGAGGGGCCAGGAGGAAAAACTGTTTTTT.

J is TRBJ1-2 and V is TRBV4-2, with TRBD1 matching over 12 bases. Unmatched junction bases numbered 7, after V lost 1 base and J lost 7 bases. The CDR3 consists of 16 residues. CDR1 is LGHNA and CDR2 is YNFKEQ in the germline V gene. In DNA form, the CDR3 reads TGTGCCAGCAGCCAAGCCGCCGGGACAGGGGGCCTTGGCTACACCTTC. The encoded protein is CASSQAAGTGGLGYTF.

In its sample, this clone was seen a few times. The gene calls are TRBV11-3 and TRBJ2-7; TRBD2 is a possible D gene (5 bases). V was pared by 1 base and J by 4 bases, with 5 bases between. Germline lookup yields CDR1 SGHNT and CDR2 YENEEA. The CDR3 totals 12 residues. The CDR3 bases are TGTGCCAGCAGCTTAGGGACTTACGAGCAGTACTTC. Translated: CASSLGTYEQYF.

The rearrangement links TRBV6-5 to TRBJ1-2, with D possibly TRBD1 on 5 matching bases. The V gene's germline CDR1 is MNHEY and CDR2 SVGAGI. This CDR3 is built from 15 residues. V was clipped by 2 bases and J by 4 bases, with 14 bases between them. The CDR3 region is CASSYRYDSIYGYTF. CDR3 bases: TGTGCCAGCAGTTACCGATATGACAGCATCTATGGCTACACCTTC.

The chain joins TRBV2 to TRBJ1-6, with 7 bases fitting TRBD1. V was pared by 11 bases and J by 7 bases, with 5 bases of the junction left unmatched. The CDR3 is made up of 12 amino acids. Germline CDR1 and CDR2: SNHLY and FYNNEI. CDR3 nucleotide sequence: TGTGCCGGTACACAGGGGAATTCACCCCTCCACTTT. This codes for CAGTQGNSPLHF.

The gene calls are TRBV28 and TRBJ1-1; no clear D. The V end lost 2 bases, the J end lost 1 base, and 8 bases lay between the germline ends. Germline CDR1 and CDR2: MDHEN and SYDVKM. The CDR3 loop spans 14 amino acids. The CDR3 protein is CASSLGHTNTEAFF. In nucleotides, the CDR3 is TGTGCCAGCAGTTTAGGTCACACGAACACTGAAGCTTTCTTT.

V gene TRBV4-1 combines with J gene TRBJ2-7, with 7 bases that match TRBD2. Looked up from germline, CDR1 is MGHRA and CDR2 is YSYEKL. The V and J ends lost 0 bases and 2 bases, in that order; junction bases with no gene match: 4. The CDR3 totals 15 residues. As DNA, the CDR3 is TGCGCCAGCAGCCAAGACAGGCGGGAGACCTACGAGCAGTACTTC. It translates to CASSQDRRETYEQYF.

This chain connects TRBV19 to TRBJ1-3, with 8 bases identical to TRBD1. CDR1 LNHDA and CDR2 SQIVND come from the germline V gene (reference sequence). The CDR3 length is 19 residues. V dropped 6 bases and J dropped 3; count of bases not matched to a gene: 19. CDR3 sequence: CASSLGQGLWNPDGNTIYF. In nucleotides, the CDR3 is TGTGCCAGTAGCCTAGGACAGGGTTTATGGAATCCGGATGGAAACACCATATATTTT.

This chain links TRBV11-3 with TRBJ2-1; TRBD1 aligns across 9 bases. Germline loops: CDR1 SGHNT, CDR2 YENEEA. This CDR3 is 20 amino acids long. Losses at the gene ends were 5 bases for V and 4 bases for J; bases not matched to a gene: 21. The CDR3 here is CASSPMRGTGGSRRYNEQFF. The CDR3 region has the DNA TGTGCCAGCAGCCCGATGAGGGGAACAGGGGGCAGTCGGCGTTACAATGAGCAGTTCTTC.

This chain connects TRBV5-1 to TRBJ2-1; 7 nucleotides line up with TRBD2. The germline CDR1 and CDR2 sequences are SGHRS and YFSETQ. Trimming removed 4 bases from V and 8 bases from J; junction bases left unmatched: 6. The CDR3 contains 13 residues. CDR3 region: CASSGEGEDEQFF. The CDR3 DNA reads TGCGCCAGCAGCGGGGAGGGAGAGGATGAGCAGTTCTTC.

This chain links TRBV7-3 with TRBJ2-1; maybe TRBD2 (6 bases). V dropped 2 bases and J dropped 5 bases, with 13 bases sitting between them. Germline CDR1 and CDR2: SGHTA and FQGTGA. This CDR3 region has 15 residues. Here the CDR3 reads CASSLVGGRNNEQFF. The CDR3 nucleotides are TGTGCCAGCAGCTTAGTGGGAGGAAGGAACAATGAGCAGTTCTTC.

The rearrangement joins TRBV12-3 or TRBV12-4 to TRBJ2-2, with a possible D match to TRBD1 (7 bases). With 8 bases removed from V and 1 base from J, the gap between germline ends came to 8 bases. This CDR3 region has 13 residues. CDR3 in amino acids: CASQGGNTGELFF. DNA for the CDR3: TGTGCCAGCCAGGGGGGGAACACCGGGGAGCTGTTTTTT.

The chain employs TRBV28 and TRBJ2-1; perhaps TRBD2 as D (5 bases). The CDR3 is made up of 15 amino acids. Trimming took 7 bases from V and 1 from J, leaving 14 bases between them. The germline gives CDR1 MDHEN, CDR2 SYDVKM. CDR3 loop: CASNIGRGSYNEQFF. DNA for the CDR3: TGTGCCAGCAATATCGGGCGCGGGTCCTACAATGAGCAGTTCTTC.

Written as DNA, the CDR3 is TGTGCCACCAGTGATTTCGGAGCGGGGACCTACAATGAGCAGTTCTTC. Translating it yields CATSDFGAGTYNEQFF. The rearrangement links TRBV24-1 to TRBJ2-1; TRBD2 matches 7 bases. CDR1 and CDR2 from the germline V gene are KGHDR and SFDVKD. The CDR3 is made up of 16 amino acids. Unmatched junction bases numbered 4, after V lost 1 base and J lost 2 bases.